This TCR beta chain is drawn from a study of persistence of HIV-infected CD4 T cells. Study overall: Isolated cells were CMV- and HIV-1 Gag-responding CD4+ T cells. Findings and limits, study-wide: Antigen-responding cells were enriched for degenerate expanded CDR3beta sequences.

Worth noting for this clone: Its specificity is not known. The same CDR3 can be traced to other DNA sequences in this sample.

Sequencing used immunoSEQ version 4 in survey mode. Each sample used up to about 1 ug genomic DNA diluted to around 9.3 ng/uL. The protocol was immunoSEQ multiplex PCR, while the TCRdb copy is restricted to in-frame clones and leaves out a portion. The table has about 36,000 clones, approximately 81% seen once. An overlapping HIV-1 Gag peptide pool stimulated these cells at approximately 0.91 ug/peptide/mL. Sorted nonresponding memory CD4+ T cells were CD40L-negative, CD69-negative, CD45RO-high. The clonotype was recovered from an adult with HIV. The donor label of this sample is uncertain. The sequenced sample was cultured CD4+ T cells from PBMCs, obtained from a patient who received antiretroviral therapy.

CDR3 amino acids: CASTGTGYEQYF. As DNA, the CDR3 is TGTGCCAGCACCGGGACAGGGTACGAGCAGTACTTC. The genes are TRBV28 and TRBJ2-7; 9 nucleotides line up with TRBD1. The V gene's germline CDR1 is MDHEN and CDR2 SYDVKM. The J segment lost 4 bases and the V segment lost 7 bases, leaving 2 bases of the junction unmatched. The CDR3 consists of 12 residues.